The clone carrying this T cell receptor (beta chain) appeared once. Its antigen is not known. The V segment lost 0 bases and the J segment 7 bases; nucleotides outside the gene matches: 14. The germline V gene has CDR1 SGDLS and CDR2 YYNGEE. The CDR3 extends over 19 amino acids. The whole isolated RNA underwent reverse transcription, so sequencing captured expressed TCRB transcripts. TCRdb's table, derived via immunoSEQ multiplex PCR, lists solely in-frame clones and lacks some. This sample has 900,000 or so clones, with around a sixth found just once. This entry comes from a study of beta chain features in type 1 diabetes. Study results and limitations: Naive, central memory and regulatory TCRB repertoires appeared more similar among patients than healthy donors. There was a moderate but significant shortening of TCRB CDR3s in all four CD4+ subsets of Type 1 diabetes patients.

CD45RO/CCR7/CD25/CD127/CD95/CD27 sorting isolated CD4+ naive, central memory, regulatory and stem cell-like memory cells. Purity (above 98%) was reached by all sorted populations. V and J are TRBV9 and TRBJ2-2, with 11 bases lining up with TRBD2. The sample was naive CD4+ T cells from blood. The clonotype comes from a young woman in good health. The CDR3 here is CASSVVGSTSGKAGGELFF. In DNA form, the CDR3 reads TGTGCCAGCAGCGTAGTCGGCTCGACTAGCGGGAAGGCGGGCGGGGAGCTGTTTTTT.